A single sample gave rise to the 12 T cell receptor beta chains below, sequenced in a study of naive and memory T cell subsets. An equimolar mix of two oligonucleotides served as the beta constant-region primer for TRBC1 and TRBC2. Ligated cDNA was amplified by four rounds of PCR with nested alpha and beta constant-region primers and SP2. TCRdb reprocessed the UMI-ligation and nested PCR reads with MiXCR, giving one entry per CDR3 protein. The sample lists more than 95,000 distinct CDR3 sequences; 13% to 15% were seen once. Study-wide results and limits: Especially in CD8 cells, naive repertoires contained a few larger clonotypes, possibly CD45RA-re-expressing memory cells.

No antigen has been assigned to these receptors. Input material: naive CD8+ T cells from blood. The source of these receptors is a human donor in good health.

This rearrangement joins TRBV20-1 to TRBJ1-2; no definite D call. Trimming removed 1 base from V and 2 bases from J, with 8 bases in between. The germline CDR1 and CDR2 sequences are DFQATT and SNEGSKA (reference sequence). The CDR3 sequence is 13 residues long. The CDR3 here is CSARVPGNYGYTF. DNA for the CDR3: TGCAGTGCTAGAGTTCCGGGAAACTATGGCTACACCTTC.

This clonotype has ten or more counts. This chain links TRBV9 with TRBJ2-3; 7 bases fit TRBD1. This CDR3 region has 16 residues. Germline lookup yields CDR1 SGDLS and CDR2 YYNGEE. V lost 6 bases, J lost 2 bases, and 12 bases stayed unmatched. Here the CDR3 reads CASNHEGQLITDTQYF. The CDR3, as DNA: TGTGCCAGCAACCATGAGGGACAGCTCATCACAGATACGCAGTATTTT. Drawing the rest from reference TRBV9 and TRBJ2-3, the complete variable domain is DSGVTQTPKHLITATGQRVTLRCSPRSGDLSVYWYQQSLDQGLQFLIQYYNGEERAKGNILERFSAQQFPDLHSELNLSSLELGDSALYFCASNHEGQLITDTQYFGPGTRLTVL.

The CDR3 spells CASSVGGGGSSTDTQYF. The CDR3 DNA reads as TGTGCCAGCAGCGTAGGAGGGGGGGGATCTAGCACAGATACGCAGTATTTT. The chain carries TRBV9 and TRBJ2-3; D perhaps matches TRBD2 (7 bases). The V end was cut by 0 bases, the J end by 0 bases, with 14 bases between. Looked up from germline, CDR1 is SGDLS and CDR2 is YYNGEE. This CDR3 region has 17 residues.

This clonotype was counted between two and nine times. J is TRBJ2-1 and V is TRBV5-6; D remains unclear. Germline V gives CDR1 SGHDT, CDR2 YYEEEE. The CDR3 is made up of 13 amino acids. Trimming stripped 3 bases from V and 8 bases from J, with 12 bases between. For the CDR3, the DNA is TGTGCCAGCAGCTGGGCATCGATAGATGAGCAGTTCTTC. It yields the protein CASSWASIDEQFF.

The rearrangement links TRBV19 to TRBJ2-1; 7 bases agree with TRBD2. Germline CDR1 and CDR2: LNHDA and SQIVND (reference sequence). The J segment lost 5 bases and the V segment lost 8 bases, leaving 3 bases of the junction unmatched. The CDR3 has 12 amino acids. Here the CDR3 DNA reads TGTGCCAGTCGGGACTACCACAATGAGCAGTTCTTC. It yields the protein CASRDYHNEQFF. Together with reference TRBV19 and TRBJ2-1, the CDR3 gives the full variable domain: DGGITQSPKYLFRKEGQNVTLSCEQNLNHDAMYWYRQDPGQGLRLIYYSQIVNDFQKGDIAEGYSVSREKKESFPLTVTSAQKNPTAFYLCASRDYHNEQFFGPGTRLTVL.

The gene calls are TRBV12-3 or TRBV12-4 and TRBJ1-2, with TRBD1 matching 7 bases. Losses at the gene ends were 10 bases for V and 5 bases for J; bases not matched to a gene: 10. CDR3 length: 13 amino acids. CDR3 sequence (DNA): TGTGCCATCCACCTCGGGACAGCATATGGCTACACCTTC. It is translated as CAIHLGTAYGYTF.

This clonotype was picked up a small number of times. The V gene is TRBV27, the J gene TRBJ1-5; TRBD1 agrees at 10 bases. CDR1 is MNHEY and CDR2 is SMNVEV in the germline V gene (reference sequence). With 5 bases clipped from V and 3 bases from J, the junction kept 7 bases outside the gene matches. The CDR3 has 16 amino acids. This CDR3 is CASSVAGTGVNQPQHF. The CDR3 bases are TGTGCCAGCAGTGTTGCCGGGACAGGGGTCAATCAGCCCCAGCATTTT.

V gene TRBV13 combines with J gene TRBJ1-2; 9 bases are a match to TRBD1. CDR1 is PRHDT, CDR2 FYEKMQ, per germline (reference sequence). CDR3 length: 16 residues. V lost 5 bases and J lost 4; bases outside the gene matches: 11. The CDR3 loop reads CASSPRGDREFYGYTF. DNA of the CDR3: TGTGCCAGCAGCCCTCGAGGGGACAGGGAATTCTATGGCTACACCTTC.

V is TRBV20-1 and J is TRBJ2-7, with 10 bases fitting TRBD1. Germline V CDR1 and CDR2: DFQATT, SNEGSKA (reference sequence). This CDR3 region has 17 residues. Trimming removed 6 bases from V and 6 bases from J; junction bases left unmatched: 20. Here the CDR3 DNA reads TGCAGTGCCAATACCCCACTAGAGGGGACAGGGGTGGGCGAGCAGTACTTC. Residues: CSANTPLEGTGVGEQYF.

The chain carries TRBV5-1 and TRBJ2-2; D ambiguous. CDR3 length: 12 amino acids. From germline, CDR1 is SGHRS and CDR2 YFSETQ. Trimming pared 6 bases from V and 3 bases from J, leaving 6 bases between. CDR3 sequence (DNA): TGCGCCAGCATATCGGACACCGGGGAGCTGTTTTTT. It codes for CASISDTGELFF.

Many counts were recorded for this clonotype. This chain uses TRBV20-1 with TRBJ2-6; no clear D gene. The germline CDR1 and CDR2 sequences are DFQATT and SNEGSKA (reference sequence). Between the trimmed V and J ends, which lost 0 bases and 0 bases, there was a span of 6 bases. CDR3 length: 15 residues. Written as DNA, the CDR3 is TGCAGTGCTAGAGATATGACCTCTGGGGCCAACGTCCTGACTTTC. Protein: CSARDMTSGANVLTF.

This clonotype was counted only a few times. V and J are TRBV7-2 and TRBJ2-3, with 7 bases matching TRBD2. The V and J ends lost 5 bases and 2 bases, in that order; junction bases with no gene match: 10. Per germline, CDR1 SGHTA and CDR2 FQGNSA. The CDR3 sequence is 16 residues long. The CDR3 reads CASSPGLEGPTDTQYF. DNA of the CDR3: TGTGCCAGCAGCCCAGGACTAGAAGGCCCCACAGATACGCAGTATTTT.